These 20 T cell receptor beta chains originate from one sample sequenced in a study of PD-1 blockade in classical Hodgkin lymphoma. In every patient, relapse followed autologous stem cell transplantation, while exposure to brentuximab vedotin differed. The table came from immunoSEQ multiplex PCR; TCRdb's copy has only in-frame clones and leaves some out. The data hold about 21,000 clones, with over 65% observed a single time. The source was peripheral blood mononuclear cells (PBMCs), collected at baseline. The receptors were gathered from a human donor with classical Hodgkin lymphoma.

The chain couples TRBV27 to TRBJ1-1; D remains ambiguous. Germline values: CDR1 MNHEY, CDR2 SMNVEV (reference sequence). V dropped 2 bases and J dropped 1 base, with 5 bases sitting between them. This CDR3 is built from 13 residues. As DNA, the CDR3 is TGTGCCAGCAGTTTAGGGCAGAACACTGAAGCTTTCTTT. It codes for CASSLGQNTEAFF.

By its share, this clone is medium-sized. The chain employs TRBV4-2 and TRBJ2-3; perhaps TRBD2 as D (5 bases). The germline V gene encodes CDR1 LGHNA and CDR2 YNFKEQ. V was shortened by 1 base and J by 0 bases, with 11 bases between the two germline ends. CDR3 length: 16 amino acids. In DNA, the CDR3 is TGTGCCAGCAGCCAAGGACGGGAAATAAGCACAGATACGCAGTATTTT. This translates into CASSQGREISTDTQYF.

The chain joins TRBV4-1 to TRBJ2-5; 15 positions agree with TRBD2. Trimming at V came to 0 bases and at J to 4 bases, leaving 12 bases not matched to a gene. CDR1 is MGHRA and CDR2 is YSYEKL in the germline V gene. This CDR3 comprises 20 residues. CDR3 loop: CASSQEGGLAGGPGSETQYF. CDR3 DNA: TGCGCCAGCAGCCAAGAGGGAGGACTAGCGGGAGGGCCAGGCTCAGAGACCCAGTACTTC.

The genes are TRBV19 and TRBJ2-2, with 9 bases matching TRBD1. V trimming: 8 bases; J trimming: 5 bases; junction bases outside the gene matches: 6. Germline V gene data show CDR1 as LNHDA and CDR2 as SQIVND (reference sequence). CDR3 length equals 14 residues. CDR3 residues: CASQTGGETGELFF. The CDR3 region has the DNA TGTGCCAGTCAGACAGGGGGTGAAACCGGGGAGCTGTTTTTT.

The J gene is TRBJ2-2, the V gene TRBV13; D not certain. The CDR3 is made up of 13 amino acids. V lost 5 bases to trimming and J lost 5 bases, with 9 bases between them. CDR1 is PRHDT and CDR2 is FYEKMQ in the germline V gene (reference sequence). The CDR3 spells CASSPKATGELFF. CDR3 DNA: TGTGCCAGCAGCCCAAAGGCGACCGGGGAGCTGTTTTTT.

The DNA of the CDR3 is TGTGCCAGCAGCGTAGAACAAGGGGGCCTCTATGGCTACACCTTC. Protein: CASSVEQGGLYGYTF. The rearrangement joins TRBV9 to TRBJ1-2; TRBD1 matches 7 bases. Trimming took 0 bases from V and 4 from J; bases not matched to a gene: 6. Looked up from germline, CDR1 is SGDLS and CDR2 is YYNGEE. This CDR3 spans 15 amino acids.

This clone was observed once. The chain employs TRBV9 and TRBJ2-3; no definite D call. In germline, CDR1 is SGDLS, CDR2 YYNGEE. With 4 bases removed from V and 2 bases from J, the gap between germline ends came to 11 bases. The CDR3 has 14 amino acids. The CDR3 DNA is TGTGCCAGCAGCCCAAGTTCAAACACAGATACGCAGTATTTT. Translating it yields CASSPSSNTDTQYF.

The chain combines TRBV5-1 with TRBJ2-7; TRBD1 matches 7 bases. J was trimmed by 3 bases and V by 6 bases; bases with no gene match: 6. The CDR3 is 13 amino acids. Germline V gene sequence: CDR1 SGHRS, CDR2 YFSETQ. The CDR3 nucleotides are TGCGCCAGCAAGGGCAGGGGGATCTACGAGCAGTACTTC. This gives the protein CASKGRGIYEQYF.

CDR3 protein: CASTSGGWGKETQYF. The DNA of the CDR3 is TGTGCCAGCACCTCGGGGGGGTGGGGCAAAGAGACCCAGTACTTC. The V and J genes are TRBV28 and TRBJ2-5; 8 nucleotides match TRBD2. The V gene's germline CDR1 is MDHEN and CDR2 SYDVKM. The junction had 10 bases not matched to a gene; V was cut back by 7 bases and J by 3 bases. This CDR3 region has 15 residues.

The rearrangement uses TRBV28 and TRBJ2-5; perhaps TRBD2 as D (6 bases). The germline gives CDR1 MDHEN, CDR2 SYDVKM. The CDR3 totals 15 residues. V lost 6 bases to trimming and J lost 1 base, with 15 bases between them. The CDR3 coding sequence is TGTGCCAGCAGCGTCGGTCGCGGGACCCAAGAGACCCAGTACTTC. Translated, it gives CASSVGRGTQETQYF.

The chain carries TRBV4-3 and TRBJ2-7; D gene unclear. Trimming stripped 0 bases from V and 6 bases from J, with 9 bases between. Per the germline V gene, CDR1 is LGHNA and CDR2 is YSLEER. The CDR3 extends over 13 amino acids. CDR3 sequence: CASSQDPFLEQYF. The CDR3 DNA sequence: TGCGCCAGCAGCCAAGATCCCTTCCTCGAGCAGTACTTC.

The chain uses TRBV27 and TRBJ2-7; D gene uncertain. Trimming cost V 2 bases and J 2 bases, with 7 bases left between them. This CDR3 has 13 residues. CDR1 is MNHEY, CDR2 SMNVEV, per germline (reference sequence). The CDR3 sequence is CASSLGSTYEQYF. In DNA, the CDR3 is TGTGCCAGCAGTTTAGGCTCGACCTACGAGCAGTACTTC.

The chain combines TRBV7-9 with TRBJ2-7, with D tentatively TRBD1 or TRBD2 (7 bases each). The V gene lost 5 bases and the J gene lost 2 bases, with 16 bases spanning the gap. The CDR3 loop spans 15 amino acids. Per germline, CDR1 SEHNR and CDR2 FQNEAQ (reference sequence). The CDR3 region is CASSRGQGGTYEQYF. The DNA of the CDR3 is TGTGCCAGCAGCCGAGGCCAGGGGGGGACCTACGAGCAGTACTTC.

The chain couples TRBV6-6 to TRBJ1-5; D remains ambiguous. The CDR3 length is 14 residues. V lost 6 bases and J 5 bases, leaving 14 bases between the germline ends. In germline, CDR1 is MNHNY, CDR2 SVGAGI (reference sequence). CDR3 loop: CASSPSGGHQPQHF. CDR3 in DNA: TGTGCCAGCAGCCCCTCGGGCGGGCATCAGCCCCAGCATTTT.

The CDR3 sequence: CASSRDRGYEQYF. CDR3 coding DNA: TGTGCCAGCAGCCGGGACAGGGGCTACGAGCAGTACTTC. The chain joins TRBV11-1 to TRBJ2-7; the match to TRBD1 covers 10 bases. Germline V gene lookup returns CDR1 SGHAT and CDR2 FQDESV (reference sequence). The CDR3 sequence is 13 residues long. V lost 5 bases and J lost 3; bases outside the gene matches: 1.

CDR3 residues: CASTTEYNEQFF. DNA of the CDR3: TGTGCCAGCACCACAGAGTACAATGAGCAGTTCTTC. The gene calls are TRBV28 and TRBJ2-1; D not certain. CDR3 size: 12 residues. Between the trimmed V and J ends, which lost 7 bases and 4 bases, there was a span of 8 bases. Germline CDR1 reads MDHEN; CDR2 reads SYDVKM.

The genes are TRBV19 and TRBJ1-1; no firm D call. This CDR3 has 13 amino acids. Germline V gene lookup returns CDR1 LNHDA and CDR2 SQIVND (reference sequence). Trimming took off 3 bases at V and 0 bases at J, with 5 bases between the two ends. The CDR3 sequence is CASSIRVNTEAFF. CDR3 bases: TGTGCCAGTAGTATCCGGGTGAACACTGAAGCTTTCTTT.

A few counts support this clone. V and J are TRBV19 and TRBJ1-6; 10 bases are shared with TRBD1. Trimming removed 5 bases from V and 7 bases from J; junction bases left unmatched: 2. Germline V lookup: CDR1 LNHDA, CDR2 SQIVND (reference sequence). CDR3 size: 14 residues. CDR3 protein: CASSWDRGNSPLHF. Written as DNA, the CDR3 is TGTGCCAGTAGTTGGGACAGGGGAAATTCACCCCTCCACTTT. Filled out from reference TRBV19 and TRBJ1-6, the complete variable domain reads DGGITQSPKYLFRKEGQNVTLSCEQNLNHDAMYWYRQDPGQGLRLIYYSQIVNDFQKGDIAEGYSVSREKKESFPLTVTSAQKNPTAFYLCASSWDRGNSPLHFGNGTRLTVT.

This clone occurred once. CDR3 region: CASSVLAGESTGELFF. The CDR3, as DNA: TGTGCCAGCAGTGTATTGGCGGGGGAGAGCACCGGGGAGCTGTTTTTT. This chain links TRBV6-1 with TRBJ2-2, with 7 bases aligning to TRBD2. The CDR3 has 16 amino acids. Per the germline V gene, CDR1 is MNHNS and CDR2 is SASEGT. V was pared by 4 bases and J by 4 bases, with 9 bases of the junction left unmatched.

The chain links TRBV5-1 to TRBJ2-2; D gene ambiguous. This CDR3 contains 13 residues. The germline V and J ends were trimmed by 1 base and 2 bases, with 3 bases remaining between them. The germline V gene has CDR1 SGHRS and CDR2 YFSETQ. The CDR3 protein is CASSLLNTGELFF. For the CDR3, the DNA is TGCGCCAGCAGCTTGTTAAACACCGGGGAGCTGTTTTTT. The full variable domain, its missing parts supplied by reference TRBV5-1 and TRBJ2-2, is KAGVTQTPRYLIKTRGQQVTLSCSPISGHRSVSWYQQTPGQGLQFLFEYFSETQRNKGNFPGRFSGRQFSNSRSEMNVSTLELGDSALYLCASSLLNTGELFFGEGSRLTVL.